Shown below are 32 T cell receptor beta chains from a single sample sequenced in a study of blood T cell repertoires in COVID-19. Profiling relied on immunoSEQ multiplex PCR, and the TCRdb table lists in-frame clones only, not all of them. The repertoire has hundreds of thousands of clones, 86% of them found once; the top ten carry roughly 12%. The specimen was peripheral blood. The receptors come from a man in his forties or fifties with COVID-19, enrolled during active disease.

V gene TRBV3-1 (or the pseudogene TRBV3-2) combines with J gene TRBJ2-7; D may be TRBD2 (5 bases). Germline CDR1 and CDR2: LGHDT and YNNKEL (reference sequence). The CDR3 is made up of 14 amino acids. V lost 4 bases and J lost 2, with 12 bases in between. CDR3 sequence (DNA): TGTGCCAGCAGCCCATGGACTGGCACCTACGAGCAGTACTTC. Protein: CASSPWTGTYEQYF.

J is TRBJ1-1 and V is TRBV6-5; D remains ambiguous. The length of the CDR3 is 13 residues. V was pared by 4 bases and J by 6 bases, with 12 bases between. Germline V gene sequence: CDR1 MNHEY, CDR2 SVGAGI. The CDR3: CASSLYLGAEAFF. CDR3 nucleotide sequence: TGTGCCAGCAGTTTATACCTCGGGGCTGAAGCTTTCTTT.

This clone is a singleton in its sample. Other DNA sequences in the same sample also yield this CDR3. The chain has TRBV9 and TRBJ2-1; 7 bases map to TRBD1. V shed 0 bases, J shed 1 base, and the junction held 1 base outside the gene matches. Looked up from germline, CDR1 is SGDLS and CDR2 is YYNGEE. The length of the CDR3 is 15 residues. As DNA, the CDR3 is TGTGCCAGCAGCGTAGCGACAGGGTCCTACAATGAGCAGTTCTTC. Its translation: CASSVATGSYNEQFF.

The chain links TRBV6-5 to TRBJ1-1; D gene ambiguous. The CDR3 consists of 13 residues. CDR1 is MNHEY, CDR2 SVGAGI, per germline. Trimming cost V 6 bases and J 6 bases, with 14 bases left between them. The CDR3 is CASRPRGGAEAFF. The CDR3 nucleotides are TGTGCCAGCAGACCCCGAGGTGGCGCTGAAGCTTTCTTT.

The V and J genes are TRBV12-3 or TRBV12-4 and TRBJ1-1; D possibly corresponds to TRBD1 (5 bases). Trimming shortened V by 5 bases and J by 3 bases, and 10 bases separated the two germline ends. There are 13 residues in the CDR3. The CDR3 DNA reads as TGTGCCAGCAGTACGGGACTGTACACTGAAGCTTTCTTT. Translating it yields CASSTGLYTEAFF.

This chain connects TRBV10-3 to TRBJ2-7; TRBD1 aligns across 9 bases. Germline V gives CDR1 ENHRY, CDR2 SYGVKD. V gave up 9 bases and J gave up 3 bases; unmatched junction bases: 9. The CDR3 runs to 14 residues. The DNA for the CDR3 is TGTGCCATAAAATGGGGACAGGGTGACTACGAGCAGTACTTC. Protein: CAIKWGQGDYEQYF.

The V and J genes are TRBV27 and TRBJ2-7, with D unresolved. CDR3 size: 15 residues. Between the trimmed V and J ends, which lost 3 bases and 3 bases, there was a span of 15 bases. Germline values: CDR1 MNHEY, CDR2 SMNVEV (reference sequence). The CDR3 is CASSFSPRQYYEQYF. The CDR3 DNA sequence: TGTGCCAGCAGTTTTTCGCCACGACAATACTACGAGCAGTACTTC.

The rearrangement joins TRBV5-1 to TRBJ2-7, with 7 bases fitting TRBD1. The V segment lost 0 bases and the J segment 3 bases; nucleotides outside the gene matches: 3. CDR1 is SGHRS, CDR2 YFSETQ, per germline. This CDR3 region has 14 residues. The CDR3 coding sequence is TGCGCCAGCAGCTTGGCACAGGGGAACTACGAGCAGTACTTC. This sequence encodes CASSLAQGNYEQYF.

Only one count was recorded for this clone. This chain joins TRBV18 and TRBJ1-1; D call uncertain. Trimming took 3 bases from V and 0 from J, leaving 11 bases between them. From germline, CDR1 is KGHSH and CDR2 LQKENI. This CDR3 is built from 15 residues. The CDR3 reads CASSPEQRMNTEAFF. CDR3 DNA sequence: TGTGCCAGCTCACCTGAACAGAGAATGAACACTGAAGCTTTCTTT.

This rearrangement joins TRBV28 to TRBJ2-5, with D possibly TRBD2 on 7 matching bases. The CDR3 is 15 residues long. Germline CDR1 is MDHEN and CDR2 is SYDVKM. With 5 bases removed from V and 5 bases from J, the gap between germline ends came to 18 bases. CDR3 coding DNA: TGTGCCAGCAGTCATAGCGCCAGGGGAGGGGAGACCCAGTACTTC. This codes for CASSHSARGGETQYF.

The chain joins TRBV2 to TRBJ2-7; no clear D. Trimming stripped 3 bases from V and 4 bases from J, with 7 bases between. The CDR3 has 12 amino acids. Germline V gives CDR1 SNHLY, CDR2 FYNNEI. This CDR3 is CASSDWRYEQYF. CDR3 bases: TGTGCCAGCAGTGACTGGAGATACGAGCAGTACTTC.

The chain links TRBV7-2 to TRBJ2-2; 9 nucleotides agree with TRBD2. The V and J ends lost 5 bases and 4 bases, in that order; junction bases with no gene match: 14. Germline V gene sequence: CDR1 SGHTA, CDR2 FQGNSA. This CDR3 spans 18 amino acids. The CDR3 spells CASSPSYAGGHRTGELFF. The CDR3 region has the DNA TGTGCCAGCAGCCCATCTTACGCGGGGGGGCATCGCACCGGGGAGCTGTTTTTT.

V is TRBV9 and J is TRBJ1-3, with D hard to call. This CDR3 region has 16 residues. Germline V gene lookup returns CDR1 SGDLS and CDR2 YYNGEE. With 4 bases removed from V and 0 bases from J, the gap between germline ends came to 14 bases. The CDR3 spells CASSRISGNSGNTIYF. The CDR3 DNA reads as TGTGCCAGCAGCCGCATTTCGGGGAACTCTGGAAACACCATATATTTT.

J is TRBJ1-4 and V is TRBV7-9; possibly TRBD1 for D (6 bases). The CDR3 spans 14 residues. Per the germline V gene, CDR1 is SEHNR and CDR2 is FQNEAQ (reference sequence). V was cut by 5 bases and J by 7 bases, with 14 bases left in between. The CDR3 nucleotides read TGTGCCAGCAGCACATCAACAGGGATTGAAAAACTGTTTTTT. Residues: CASSTSTGIEKLFF.

The CDR3 nucleotides read TGTGCCAGCAGCTTTCGTAGCAATCAGCCCCAGCATTTT. Protein: CASSFRSNQPQHF. The chain employs TRBV5-6 and TRBJ1-5, with unresolved D. CDR1 and CDR2 (germline): SGHDT, YYEEEE. V shed 2 bases and J shed 0 bases, with 3 bases lying between them. The CDR3 runs 13 residues.

The V and J genes are TRBV4-3 and TRBJ2-7; 14 nucleotides align to TRBD2. The CDR3 has 19 amino acids. V shed 1 base, J shed 2 bases, and the junction held 10 bases outside the gene matches. Germline V gene sequence: CDR1 LGHNA, CDR2 YSLEER. CDR3 protein: CASSQVVGTSGGQPYEQYF. The CDR3 nucleotides read TGCGCCAGCAGCCAAGTGGTTGGGACTAGCGGGGGTCAACCCTACGAGCAGTACTTC.

The chain has TRBV27 and TRBJ2-7; D gene unclear. Germline CDR1 reads MNHEY; CDR2 reads SMNVEV (reference sequence). The CDR3 consists of 11 residues. The germline V and J ends were trimmed by 7 bases and 3 bases, with 7 bases remaining between them. In DNA form, the CDR3 reads TGTGCCAGCACACATAACTACGAGCAGTACTTC. Its translation is CASTHNYEQYF.

The chain links TRBV7-9 to TRBJ1-3, with 9 bases fitting TRBD1. The CDR3 is 17 residues long. The germline gives CDR1 SEHNR, CDR2 FQNEAQ (reference sequence). Trimming took 2 bases from V and 4 from J; bases not matched to a gene: 9. CDR3 in amino acids: CASSLSGTGRSGNTIYF. The DNA for the CDR3 is TGTGCCAGCAGCTTATCCGGGACAGGGAGATCGGGAAACACCATATATTTT.

CDR3 nucleotides: TGTGCCAGCTCACCTACAGGGGGGGACGAGCAGTACTTC. Translating it yields CASSPTGGDEQYF. The chain joins TRBV18 to TRBJ2-7, with D perhaps matching TRBD1 (8 bases). The CDR3 is 13 residues long. With 3 bases removed from V and 5 bases from J, the gap between germline ends came to 11 bases. CDR1 is KGHSH, CDR2 LQKENI, per germline.

V is TRBV3-1 (or the pseudogene TRBV3-2) and J is TRBJ1-1, with 7 nucleotides matching TRBD1. The V gene end was trimmed by 2 bases and the J gene end by 0 bases; junction bases not matched to a gene: 6. CDR3 length: 16 amino acids. Germline CDR1 LGHDT, CDR2 YNNKEL (reference sequence). CDR3 loop: CASSQLTGRMNTEAFF. The CDR3 DNA follows: TGTGCCAGCAGCCAACTGACAGGGAGGATGAACACTGAAGCTTTCTTT.

CDR3 in DNA: TGTGCCAGCAGTTTGTTCAGTTACCAAGAGACCCAGTACTTC. Residues: CASSLFSYQETQYF. The chain has TRBV27 and TRBJ2-5; no clear D gene. Trimming took 3 bases from V and 0 from J, leaving 8 bases between them. In germline, CDR1 is MNHEY, CDR2 SMNVEV (reference sequence). CDR3 length: 14 amino acids.

The chain links TRBV27 to TRBJ1-1; perhaps TRBD1 as D (5 bases). The V gene lost 5 bases and the J gene lost 2 bases, with 18 bases spanning the gap. Germline values: CDR1 MNHEY, CDR2 SMNVEV (reference sequence). The CDR3 sequence is 16 residues long. The DNA of the CDR3 is TGTGCCAGCAGTCCACCTTGGGGGGGACTTAACACTGAAGCTTTCTTT. It specifies CASSPPWGGLNTEAFF.

This sequence joins TRBV2 and TRBJ1-1, with D hard to call. Trimming pared 5 bases from V and 4 bases from J, leaving 14 bases between. The CDR3 contains 14 residues. Per germline, CDR1 SNHLY and CDR2 FYNNEI. The CDR3 sequence is CASSQHGVATEAFF. The CDR3 bases are TGTGCCAGCAGTCAGCACGGGGTGGCCACTGAAGCTTTCTTT.

The rearrangement links TRBV7-3 to TRBJ2-3; 7 bases align to TRBD2. This CDR3 is 15 amino acids long. Germline loops: CDR1 SGHTA, CDR2 FQGTGA. With V trimmed by 5 bases and J by 0 bases, 5 bases remained unmatched. CDR3 protein: CASSIGGGSTDTQYF. The CDR3 DNA is TGTGCCAGCAGCATCGGCGGGGGAAGCACAGATACGCAGTATTTT.

The chain recombines TRBV5-1 with TRBJ2-3, with D possibly being TRBD1 (6 bases). The ends were cut back, 5 bases at V and 4 bases at J, with 20 bases in the middle. The CDR3 length is 16 residues. Germline CDR1 reads SGHRS; CDR2 reads YFSETQ. This chain's CDR3 is CASSPPRDTIADTQYF. The CDR3 DNA sequence: TGCGCCAGCAGTCCTCCTCGGGACACAATCGCAGATACGCAGTATTTT.

In this sample, this clone turned up once. V gene TRBV7-9 combines with J gene TRBJ2-7; D unresolved. This CDR3 region has 14 residues. Looked up from germline, CDR1 is SEHNR and CDR2 is FQNEAQ (reference sequence). V was trimmed by 1 base and J by 2 bases, leaving 9 bases between them. DNA of the CDR3: TGTGCCAGCAGCTTAGGCCTGCGGCCCTACGAGCAGTACTTC. Its translation is CASSLGLRPYEQYF. The full variable domain, with the rest looked up from reference TRBV7-9 and TRBJ2-7, is DTGVSQNPRHKITKRGQNVTFRCDPISEHNRLYWYRQTLGQGPEFLTYFQNEAQLEKSRLLSDRFSAERPKGSFSTLEIQRTEQGDSAMYLCASSLGLRPYEQYFGPGTRLTVT.

The chain couples TRBV3-1 (or the pseudogene TRBV3-2) to TRBJ2-3, with a tentative D call TRBD2 (6 bases). Deletions cut 2 bases from V and 4 bases from J, with 13 bases between. CDR1 is LGHDT, CDR2 YNNKEL, per germline (reference sequence). The CDR3 length is 15 residues. CDR3 protein: CASSQRAGRADTQYF. The CDR3 DNA is TGTGCCAGCAGCCAAAGGGCGGGAAGGGCAGATACGCAGTATTTT.

This clone was recorded once. This chain connects TRBV3-1 (or the pseudogene TRBV3-2) to TRBJ2-7; D gene uncertain. V lost 0 bases, J lost 4 bases, and 7 bases lay in between. This CDR3 is built from 13 residues. Looked up from germline, CDR1 is LGHDT and CDR2 is YNNKEL (reference sequence). CDR3 sequence reads: CASSQDQRYEQYF. The CDR3 DNA reads TGTGCCAGCAGCCAAGATCAGAGGTACGAGCAGTACTTC.

The V call is TRBV4-3, the J call TRBJ1-2; D gene uncertain. The V gene lost 0 bases and the J gene lost 2 bases, with 10 bases spanning the gap. The CDR3 is 15 residues long. The germline CDR1 and CDR2 sequences are LGHNA and YSLEER. In nucleotides, the CDR3 is TGCGCCAGCAGCCAAGATGTCGCGGGAAACTATGGCTACACCTTC. Translation gives CASSQDVAGNYGYTF.

This chain joins TRBV10-3 and TRBJ2-7, with 7 bases that match TRBD2. From germline, CDR1 is ENHRY and CDR2 SYGVKD. This CDR3 has 14 residues. With 6 bases clipped from V and 5 bases from J, the junction kept 10 bases outside the gene matches. CDR3 residues: CAISPRRESDEQYF. The CDR3 DNA follows: TGTGCCATCAGCCCGCGGCGGGAGAGCGACGAGCAGTACTTC.

About this clone itself: The sample carries other DNA sequences with the same CDR3. The CDR3 DNA reads as TGCGCCAGCTCTACAGGGACCTCCTACAATGAGCAGTTCTTC. Translation: CASSTGTSYNEQFF. The chain combines TRBV5-1 with TRBJ2-1, with D perhaps TRBD1 (6 bases). V gave up 7 bases and J gave up 0 bases, with 11 bases separating them. Per the germline V gene, CDR1 is SGHRS and CDR2 is YFSETQ. This CDR3 region has 14 residues. Combining the CDR3 with reference TRBV5-1 and TRBJ2-1 gives the whole variable domain KAGVTQTPRYLIKTRGQQVTLSCSPISGHRSVSWYQQTPGQGLQFLFEYFSETQRNKGNFPGRFSGRQFSNSRSEMNVSTLELGDSALYLCASSTGTSYNEQFFGPGTRLTVL.

The chain uses TRBV6-2 or TRBV6-3 and TRBJ2-5; D is possibly TRBD2 (5 bases). Germline V gene sequence: CDR1 MNHEY, CDR2 SVGEGT. The CDR3 is made up of 15 amino acids. With 0 bases removed from V and 5 bases from J, the gap between germline ends came to 13 bases. The CDR3, as DNA: TGTGCCAGCAGTTACTCGGGCTCGCCGGGGGAGACCCAGTACTTC. Encoded protein: CASSYSGSPGETQYF.